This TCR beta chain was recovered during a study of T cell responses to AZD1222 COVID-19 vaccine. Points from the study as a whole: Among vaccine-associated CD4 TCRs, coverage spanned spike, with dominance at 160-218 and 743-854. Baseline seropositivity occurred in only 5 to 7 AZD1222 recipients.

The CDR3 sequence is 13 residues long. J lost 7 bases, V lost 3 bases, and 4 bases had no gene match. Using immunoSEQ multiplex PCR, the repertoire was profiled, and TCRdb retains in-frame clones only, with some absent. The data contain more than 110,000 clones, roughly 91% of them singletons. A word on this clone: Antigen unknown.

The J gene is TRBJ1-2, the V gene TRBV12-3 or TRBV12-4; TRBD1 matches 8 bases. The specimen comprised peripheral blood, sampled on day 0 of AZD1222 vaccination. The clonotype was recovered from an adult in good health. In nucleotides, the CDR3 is TGTGCCAGCAGTTTCCAGGGGGCGGGTGGCTACACCTTC. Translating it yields CASSFQGAGGYTF.